Shown below are 23 T cell receptor beta chains from a single sample sequenced in a study of cytomegalovirus exposure and HLA in healthy donors. Primers: 60 Vbeta forward and 13 Jbeta reverse. The data were produced by immunoSEQ multiplex PCR, yet TCRdb's version contains in-frame clones alone and is incomplete. The table records approximately 140,000 clones, about four fifths of them present only once. The sequenced sample consisted of PBMCs. Every receptor here comes from a man aged 40-55 years in good health and CMV-seropositive.

This clone was counted a single time. The genes are TRBV4-1 and TRBJ2-7; 8 bases line up with TRBD1. V was pared by 1 base and J by 1 base, with 3 bases of the junction left unmatched. The germline gives CDR1 MGHRA, CDR2 YSYEKL. This CDR3 has 15 residues. CDR3 amino acids: CASSQGQGKSYEQYF. In DNA form, the CDR3 reads TGCGCCAGCAGCCAAGGACAGGGGAAATCCTACGAGCAGTACTTC.

V usage is TRBV15 and J usage is TRBJ1-6; tentatively, D is TRBD1 (6 bases). The CDR3 is 12 amino acids. V lost 5 bases, J lost 10 bases, and 9 bases lay in between. CDR1 and CDR2 from the germline V gene are LNHNV and YYDKDF (reference sequence). CDR3 residues: CATSDRRSPLHF. The CDR3 nucleotides are TGTGCCACCAGCGACAGGAGATCACCCCTCCACTTT.

The chain is built from TRBV11-2 and TRBJ2-3; D is possibly TRBD2 (7 bases). Trimming removed 1 base from V and 5 bases from J, with 16 bases in between. CDR3 size: 16 residues. Germline CDR1 reads SGHAT; CDR2 reads FQNNGV. CDR3 bases: TGTGCCAGCAGCTTAGTAGGGGGAGGGCCTGGAGATACGCAGTATTTT. This translates into CASSLVGGGPGDTQYF.

This clone was detected once. The J gene is TRBJ2-1, the V gene TRBV12-5; 9 bases are shared with TRBD1. CDR1 is LGHNT and CDR2 is FRNRAP in the germline V gene. The CDR3 runs 14 residues. The ends lost 7 bases at V and 8 bases at J; junction bases unmatched: 9. In nucleotides, the CDR3 is TGTGCTAGTGCCAATGGGGACAGGGTGCATGAGCAGTTCTTC. Its translation is CASANGDRVHEQFF.

V and J are TRBV13 and TRBJ2-7, with D perhaps matching TRBD2 (6 bases). The germline V gene encodes CDR1 PRHDT and CDR2 FYEKMQ (reference sequence). The CDR3 covers 13 residues. Trimming cost V 2 bases and J 7 bases, with 12 bases left between them. CDR3 protein: CASSLRPGDEQYF. The CDR3 DNA follows: TGTGCCAGCAGCTTAAGGCCGGGAGATGAGCAGTACTTC.

V is TRBV5-1 and J is TRBJ1-1; D is perhaps TRBD1 (6 bases). The germline gives CDR1 SGHRS, CDR2 YFSETQ. This CDR3 region has 13 residues. With 4 bases removed from V and 5 bases from J, the gap between germline ends came to 12 bases. CDR3 DNA: TGCGCCAGCAGCCCCGACAGGCGGACTGAAGCTTTCTTT. Translated: CASSPDRRTEAFF.

The table lists this clone with a count of one. CDR3: CASSSGQGSYEQYF. DNA for the CDR3: TGTGCCAGCAGCTCGGGCCAGGGATCCTACGAGCAGTACTTC. The chain has TRBV5-4 and TRBJ2-7; a weak D match, TRBD1 (5 bases). The CDR3 has 14 amino acids. CDR1 is SGHNT and CDR2 is YYREEE in the germline V gene (reference sequence). With 3 bases removed from V and 1 base from J, the gap between germline ends came to 11 bases.

V and J are TRBV30 and TRBJ2-5, with TRBD1 matching 12 bases. V gave up 2 bases and J gave up 5 bases; unmatched junction bases: 6. This CDR3 has 15 residues. Germline V lookup: CDR1 GTSNPN, CDR2 SVGIG (reference sequence). CDR3 DNA sequence: TGTGCCTGGAGTTCCGGGACAGGGGGCGGGGAGACCCAGTACTTC. Protein sequence: CAWSSGTGGGETQYF.

The chain uses TRBV2 and TRBJ2-7; TRBD1 matches at 9 bases. The length of the CDR3 is 16 residues. Trimming took 7 bases from V and 1 from J; bases not matched to a gene: 11. From germline, CDR1 is SNHLY and CDR2 FYNNEI. The CDR3 is CASTRDRVPLSYEQYF. In DNA form, the CDR3 reads TGTGCCAGCACCCGGGACAGGGTTCCTCTGTCCTACGAGCAGTACTTC.

The chain employs TRBV14 and TRBJ2-7, with D possibly being TRBD1 (5 bases). In germline, CDR1 is SGHDN, CDR2 FVKESK. Trimming cost V 1 base and J 0 bases, with 10 bases left between them. The CDR3 consists of 15 residues. CDR3 sequence reads: CASSQGSGISYEQYF. DNA for the CDR3: TGTGCCAGCAGCCAAGGTTCAGGGATCTCCTACGAGCAGTACTTC.

The rearrangement joins TRBV18 to TRBJ2-3; D is possibly TRBD2 (5 bases). V was pared by 0 bases and J by 0 bases, with 10 bases between. This CDR3 is 16 amino acids long. The germline gives CDR1 KGHSH, CDR2 LQKENI. In DNA, the CDR3 is TGTGCCAGCTCACCACCGTGGGAGTCTAGCACAGATACGCAGTATTTT. Protein sequence: CASSPPWESSTDTQYF.

This sequence joins TRBV19 and TRBJ1-5; 10 bases match TRBD1. This CDR3 is 19 amino acids long. The V gene's germline CDR1 is LNHDA and CDR2 SQIVND (reference sequence). Trimming took 3 bases from V and 2 from J; bases not matched to a gene: 13. DNA of the CDR3: TGTGCCAGTAGTATTCGGGGACAGGGGAGTTTCATAGGCAATCAGCCCCAGCATTTT. Protein sequence: CASSIRGQGSFIGNQPQHF.

The chain has TRBV21-1 and TRBJ2-3; TRBD2, the table's D call, was not compared with the DNA. TRBV21-1 is termed a pseudogene. This CDR3 has 17 amino acids. CDR3 coding DNA: TGTGCCAGCAGCACCCATTTACGGGGGGTTGTCTCAGATACGCAGTATTTT. Translating gives CASSTHLRGVVSDTQYF.

This clone was observed a single time. The chain employs TRBV25-1 and TRBJ2-1; no definite D call. Trimming took 3 bases from V and 6 from J, leaving 12 bases between them. This CDR3 spans 14 amino acids. Germline CDR1 is MGHDK and CDR2 is SYGVNS. CDR3 protein: CASSEEYATNEQFF. As DNA, the CDR3 is TGTGCCAGCAGTGAGGAGTATGCGACCAATGAGCAGTTCTTC.

This rearrangement joins TRBV5-8 to TRBJ2-7; D possibly corresponds to TRBD2 (6 bases). CDR3 size: 14 residues. The germline V gene encodes CDR1 SGHTS and CDR2 YDEGEE. V was cut by 4 bases and J by 6 bases, with 17 bases left in between. The CDR3 nucleotides read TGTGCCAGCAGCGACGGGACTGCCTGGGGCGAGCAGTACTTC. Amino acids: CASSDGTAWGEQYF.

The chain carries TRBV7-9 and TRBJ2-1; D gene ambiguous. Germline loops: CDR1 SEHNR, CDR2 FQNEAQ (reference sequence). V was clipped by 0 bases and J by 7 bases, with 19 bases between them. The CDR3 is 17 residues long. The CDR3: CASSLAGGTVRWNEQFF. The CDR3 DNA reads TGTGCCAGCAGCTTAGCAGGTGGTACAGTAAGATGGAATGAGCAGTTCTTC. Full variable domain (missing parts from reference TRBV7-9 and TRBJ2-1): DTGVSQNPRHKITKRGQNVTFRCDPISEHNRLYWYRQTLGQGPEFLTYFQNEAQLEKSRLLSDRFSAERPKGSFSTLEIQRTEQGDSAMYLCASSLAGGTVRWNEQFFGPGTRLTVL.

The chain recombines TRBV7-2 with TRBJ1-2, with 9 positions matching TRBD1. The CDR3 contains 15 residues. From germline, CDR1 is SGHTA and CDR2 FQGNSA. Losses at the gene ends were 4 bases for V and 5 bases for J; bases not matched to a gene: 8. Written as DNA, the CDR3 is TGTGCCAGCAGCTCACCGGGACAGGGAGGGTATGGCTACACCTTC. Protein sequence: CASSSPGQGGYGYTF.

This clone was seen only a few times. The rearrangement joins TRBV5-1 to TRBJ1-1; D is perhaps TRBD1 (5 bases). Germline V CDR1 and CDR2: SGHRS, YFSETQ. Trimming took off 1 base at V and 10 bases at J, with 14 bases between the two ends. This CDR3 contains 13 residues. DNA of the CDR3: TGCGCCAGCAGCTTGATAGGGGAGGACGGAGCTTTCTTT. Translating it yields CASSLIGEDGAFF. Full variable domain (rest looked up from reference TRBV5-1 and TRBJ1-1): KAGVTQTPRYLIKTRGQQVTLSCSPISGHRSVSWYQQTPGQGLQFLFEYFSETQRNKGNFPGRFSGRQFSNSRSEMNVSTLELGDSALYLCASSLIGEDGAFFGQGTRLTVV.

The gene calls are TRBV5-1 and TRBJ2-3; 9 bases are shared with TRBD2. The CDR3 is 15 amino acids. V was clipped by 9 bases and J by 3 bases; unmatched bases: 11. Looked up from germline, CDR1 is SGHRS and CDR2 is YFSETQ. The CDR3 DNA reads as TGCGCCACCGCTCGCGGGGGGGCCCAAACAGATACGCAGTATTTT. Translated, it gives CATARGGAQTDTQYF.

This clone was seen only once. This chain connects TRBV6-5 to TRBJ1-5, with D tentatively TRBD1 (6 bases). Germline values: CDR1 MNHEY, CDR2 SVGAGI. This CDR3 spans 14 amino acids. The ends were cut back, 3 bases at V and 8 bases at J, with 14 bases in the middle. The CDR3 here is CASSYQVQGKPQHF. CDR3 coding DNA: TGTGCCAGCAGTTATCAGGTACAGGGAAAGCCCCAGCATTTT.

V and J are TRBV7-2 and TRBJ2-2; D unresolved. Germline CDR1 reads SGHTA; CDR2 reads FQGNSA. The V end lost 3 bases, the J end lost 15 bases, and 11 bases lay between the germline ends. The CDR3 length is 11 residues. CDR3 amino acids: CASSFVRKMFF. The CDR3 nucleotides are TGTGCCAGCAGCTTTGTCAGGAAGATGTTTTTT.

This chain links TRBV7-3 with TRBJ2-2; 8 positions agree with TRBD2. CDR1 SGHTA and CDR2 FQGTGA come from the germline V gene. This CDR3 is 15 amino acids long. The junction had 9 bases not matched to a gene; V was cut back by 6 bases and J by 6 bases. The CDR3 spells CASSPSGRLAGELFF. The CDR3 region has the DNA TGTGCCAGCAGTCCGAGCGGGAGACTGGCCGGGGAGCTGTTTTTT. Supplemented by reference TRBV7-3 and TRBJ2-2, the full variable domain reads GAGVSQTPSNKVTEKGKYVELRCDPISGHTALYWYRQSLGQGPEFLIYFQGTGAADDSGLPNDRFFAVRPEGSVSTLKIQRTERGDSAVYLCASSPSGRLAGELFFGEGSRLTVL.

V is TRBV30 and J is TRBJ1-6, with TRBD1 matching over 7 bases. The CDR3 spans 13 residues. Germline V gene data show CDR1 as GTSNPN and CDR2 as SVGIG (reference sequence). Germline trimming cut 1 base from V and 7 bases from J; bases unmatched to any gene: 1. CDR3 protein: CAWSDRGNSPLHF. The CDR3 DNA is TGTGCCTGGAGTGACAGGGGCAATTCACCCCTCCACTTT.